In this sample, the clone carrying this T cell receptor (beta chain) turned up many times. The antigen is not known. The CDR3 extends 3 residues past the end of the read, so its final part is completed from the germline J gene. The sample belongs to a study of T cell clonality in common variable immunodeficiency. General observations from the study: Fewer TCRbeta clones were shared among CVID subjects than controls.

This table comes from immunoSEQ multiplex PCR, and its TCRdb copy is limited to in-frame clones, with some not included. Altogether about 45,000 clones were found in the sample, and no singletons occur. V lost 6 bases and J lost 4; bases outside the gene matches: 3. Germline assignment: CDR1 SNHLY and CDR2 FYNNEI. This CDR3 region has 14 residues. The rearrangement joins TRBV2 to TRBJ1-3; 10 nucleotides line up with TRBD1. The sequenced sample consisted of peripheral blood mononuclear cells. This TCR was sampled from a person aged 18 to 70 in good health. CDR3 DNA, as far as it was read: TGTGCCAGCAGCGTGACAGGGGGCGGAAACACC. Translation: CASSVTGGGNT. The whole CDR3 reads CASSVTGGGNTIYF.